This section outlines one T cell receptor (beta chain) sequence together with its context. The data derive from a study of blood T cell repertoires in COVID-19. Method: immunoSEQ multiplex PCR; TCRdb's copy keeps in-frame clones and lacks some. The top ten hold more than 3% of the sample, which has roughly 350,000 clones, 91% seen once. CDR3 length equals 15 residues. V shed 2 bases, J shed 7 bases, and the junction held 7 bases outside the gene matches. Germline CDR1 SGHAT, CDR2 FQNNGV. Source material: peripheral blood. This clonotype originated in a woman aged 18-29 years who had recovered from COVID-19. V is TRBV11-2 and J is TRBJ2-1; TRBD2 aligns across 8 bases. This chain's CDR3 is CASSLSSGSVNEQFF. CDR3 in DNA: TGTGCCAGCAGCTTATCCAGCGGGAGTGTAAATGAGCAGTTCTTC.